A selection of T cell receptor beta chains follows, all from one sample in a study of T cells after yellow fever vaccination. TCRdb recomputed calls from the 5' RACE reads with MiXCR, one row per CDR3 protein. The sample includes hundreds of thousands of distinct CDR3 sequences, under 20% seen only once; the top ten take roughly a sixth. The sequences come from PBMCs, collected before the yellow fever booster vaccination. Receptors were obtained from a man aged 18 to 30 who received the YFV17D yellow fever vaccine. The CDR3 runs from the conserved cysteine through the conserved F or W. Clone sizes are given selectively: once, few, many, or a class where the clone is expanded.

V gene	clone size	J gene	CDR3 protein
TRBV10-3	many	TRBJ2-1	CAISERSGSYNEQFF
TRBV5-1	few	TRBJ2-1	CASSLGGVMPIDEQFF
TRBV9	many	TRBJ1-2	CASSVSPQAYYGYTF
TRBV6-5	NA	TRBJ1-1	CASSYGAGGNTEAFF
TRBV9	few	TRBJ1-1	CASSVRWTDTEAFF
TRBV5-6	many	TRBJ2-3	CASSLARGGGTDTQYF
TRBV20-1	once	TRBJ1-5	CSGSGGSNQPQHF
TRBV20-1	once	TRBJ1-2	CSARDRGKGGTFYGYTF
TRBV12-3/TRBV12-4	few	TRBJ2-5	CASTGPGTQYF
TRBV5-1	few	TRBJ2-1	CASSVTTGTRAYNEQFF
TRBV27	few	TRBJ1-3	CASSLRGLSGNTIYF
TRBV7-2	many	TRBJ2-7	CASSLGQGDYEQYF
TRBV6-6	NA	TRBJ2-5	CASSPIPETQYF
TRBV6-5	few	TRBJ2-5	CASSYRQETQYF
TRBV6-5	few	TRBJ1-6	CASSGRVNSPLHF
TRBV10-2	NA	TRBJ2-1	CASRLDKEQFF
TRBV20-1	NA	TRBJ1-4	CSAKTGYHEKLFF
TRBV12-3/TRBV12-4	NA	TRBJ2-5	CASSLDGRETQYF
TRBV5-1	NA	TRBJ2-7	CASSREAFSSTYEQYF
TRBV7-2	few	TRBJ2-2	CASSYRGLSNTGELFF
TRBV14	few	TRBJ2-6	CAVGIAGANVLTF
TRBV10-3	NA	TRBJ1-2	CAISESTGLVYGYTF
TRBV10-2	few	TRBJ2-3	CASSESSWVWADTQYF
TRBV20-1	many	TRBJ1-1	CSASETPGTGWMRAFF
TRBV27	few	TRBJ2-7	CASSFGGNYEQYF
TRBV6-5	few	TRBJ1-2	CASSYEGQRTGYTF
TRBV7-2	many	TRBJ1-1	CASSRQTEAFF
TRBV12-3/TRBV12-4	few	TRBJ1-1	CASSRAFEAFF
TRBV10-3	NA	TRBJ2-5	CAISERLETQYF
TRBV7-2	few	TRBJ2-5	CASSTGTGGVETQYF
TRBV5-1	NA	TRBJ2-3	CASSSRPTGASTDTQYF
TRBV12-3/TRBV12-4	NA	TRBJ1-6	CASSYAGSRGAPLHF
TRBV12-3/TRBV12-4	NA	TRBJ1-1	CASSLSAKAFF
TRBV6-5	NA	TRBJ2-5	CASSYSNGVGTQYF
TRBV20-1	few	TRBJ1-2	CSARDGRGGTGYTF
TRBV7-3	once	TRBJ1-1	CASSLAPGPAISEAFF
TRBV7-9	NA	TRBJ1-4	CASSFSGSTNEKLFF
TRBV14	NA	TRBJ2-5	CASSRDRGVETQYF
TRBV20-1	few	TRBJ2-7	CSARPGLPNEQYF
TRBV4-1	few	TRBJ1-2	CASSQASLGTGHGYTF
TRBV12-3/TRBV12-4	NA	TRBJ1-1	CASSSTGRREAFF
TRBV7-2	few	TRBJ1-2	CASSRTEFGYTF
TRBV20-1	few	TRBJ1-1	CSAREQGPNTEAFF
TRBV3-1	NA	TRBJ1-1	CASSHSTGRHTEAFF
TRBV9	few	TRBJ2-1	CASSARRIAEYNEQFF
TRBV7-9	NA	TRBJ2-3	CASSPTPTDTSTDTQYF
TRBV4-3	NA	TRBJ1-4	CASSQDPGEYEKLFF
TRBV14	few	TRBJ2-7	CASSQLMTGTGDYEQYF
TRBV6-1	few	TRBJ2-3	CASSATGGPYTDTQYF
TRBV20-1	NA	TRBJ2-1	CSARQATSGGRRFF
TRBV7-9	NA	TRBJ1-2	CASSWSGRDGYTF
TRBV29-1	many	TRBJ1-3	CSVVPEAGNTIYF
TRBV6-5	few	TRBJ1-1	CASSRDPRTEAFF
TRBV12-3/TRBV12-4	NA	TRBJ1-1	CASSSMGTTEAFF
TRBV20-1	few	TRBJ2-5	CSARGGGRGSGYQETQYF